Listed below are T cell receptor beta chains from one sample, sequenced in a study of T cells in Graves' hyperthyroidism and ophthalmopathy. TCRdb ran MiXCR on the multiplex PCR reads and lists one entry per CDR3 protein. This sample carries around 620,000 distinct CDR3 sequences, about 14% of them seen once, and the ten largest clones take roughly 7%. Source material: blood. Source of these receptors: a young woman with Graves' ophthalmopathy. Both conserved end residues are part of each CDR3. A D gene is named only where the DNA matches it firmly. Part of the rows lack a size; the others show once, few, many or a class for expanded clones.

D gene	clone size	V gene	J gene	CDR3 length	CDR3 protein	CDR3 DNA
NA	many	TRBV27	TRBJ2-3	16	CASSTLNRETTDTQYF	TGTGCCAGCAGTACCCTAAACAGGGAAACCACAGATACGCAGTATTTT
NA	few	TRBV4-1	TRBJ1-2	14	CASSQEDRPGGYTF	TGCGCCAGCAGCCAGGAAGACAGGCCGGGTGGCTACACCTTC
NA	few	TRBV12-3/TRBV12-4	TRBJ1-6	17	CASSFRQGSSYNSPLHF	TGTGCCAGCAGTTTTAGGCAGGGGAGCTCCTATAATTCACCCCTCCACTTT
TRBD1	many	TRBV6-5	TRBJ2-5	15	CASSYGGQGSETQYF	TGTGCCAGCAGTTACGGAGGACAGGGATCAGAGACCCAGTACTTC
NA	few	TRBV5-1	TRBJ1-4	12	CASSPPGEKLFF	TGCGCCAGCAGCCCTCCCGGGGAAAAACTGTTTTTT
NA	NA	TRBV20-1	TRBJ1-2	17	CSARDSGGLGANYGYTF	TGCAGTGCTAGAGATTCGGGGGGGCTGGGCGCTAACTATGGCTACACCTTC
TRBD1	many	TRBV5-1	TRBJ2-1	14	CASSPGQVYNEQFF	TGCGCCAGCAGCCCCGGACAGGTTTACAATGAGCAGTTCTTC
TRBD1	many	TRBV12-5	TRBJ1-5	15	CASGLPQTGISPQHF	TGTGCTAGTGGTTTGCCCCAGACAGGGATATCGCCCCAGCATTTT
TRBD2	many	TRBV6-2/TRBV6-3	TRBJ2-7	17	CASSPHPAERELYEQYF	TGTGCCAGCAGTCCCCATCCTGCCGAGCGGGAGCTCTACGAGCAGTACTTC
NA	NA	TRBV3-1	TRBJ2-3	15	CASSLDWYSTDTQYF	TGTGCCAGCAGCCTTGACTGGTATTCCACAGATACGCAGTATTTT
NA	few	TRBV6-1	TRBJ2-7	18	CASSELLRPVGSFYEQYF	TGTGCCAGCAGTGAATTGTTAAGGCCGGTCGGGAGCTTCTACGAGCAGTACTTC
NA	many	TRBV7-2	TRBJ2-7	15	CASSLEVSYPTKQYF	TGTGCCAGCAGCTTAGAAGTCTCCTACCCTACGAAGCAGTACTTC
TRBD1	many	TRBV18	TRBJ1-1	12	CASSPSQGWAFF	TGTGCCAGCTCACCTTCACAGGGGTGGGCTTTCTTT
NA	NA	TRBV18	TRBJ2-7	15	CASSPQQTSSYEQYF	TGTGCCAGCTCACCACAACAGACGAGCTCCTACGAGCAGTACTTC
NA	many	TRBV24-1	TRBJ1-1	13	CATRTDTNTEAFF	TGTGCCACCAGGACCGACACGAACACTGAAGCTTTCTTT
TRBD2	many	TRBV6-5	TRBJ2-7	16	CASSYSSGSSAYEQYF	TGTGCCAGCAGTTACTCTAGCGGGAGTTCAGCCTACGAGCAGTACTTC
NA	NA	TRBV5-4	TRBJ2-3	16	CASSLAYRTATDTQYF	TGTGCCAGCAGCTTGGCCTACAGGACCGCCACAGATACGCAGTATTTT
NA	many	TRBV20-1	TRBJ1-2	13	CSASRGANYGYTF	TGCAGTGCTAGCAGGGGAGCTAACTATGGCTACACCTTC
NA	medium-sized	TRBV7-2	TRBJ2-3	15	CASSLDRKPTDTQYF	TGTGCCAGCAGCTTAGACAGAAAACCCACAGATACGCAGTATTTT
TRBD2	NA	TRBV12-3/TRBV12-4	TRBJ2-7	16	CASSWEVVAGRYEQHF	TGTGCCAGCAGTTGGGAGGTGGTAGCGGGCCGCTACGAGCAGCACTTC
NA	NA	TRBV4-1	TRBJ2-3	17	CASSPFRGARTTDTQYF	TGCGCCAGCAGCCCCTTTAGAGGGGCGAGGACCACAGATACGCAGTATTTT
TRBD2	few	TRBV20-1	TRBJ2-1	14	CSARNYRGVNEQFF	TGCAGTGCTAGAAACTACCGGGGGGTCAATGAGCAGTTCTTC
NA	NA	TRBV9	TRBJ2-7	13	CASSDSSSYEQYF	TGTGCCAGCAGCGACAGTAGCTCCTACGAGCAGTACTTC
NA	many	TRBV18	TRBJ1-1	14	CASSRGPMNTEAFF	TGTGCCAGCTCAAGGGGACCTATGAACACTGAAGCTTTCTTT
NA	many	TRBV11-3	TRBJ1-3	14	CASSFAERGNTIYF	TGTGCCAGCAGCTTCGCAGAACGGGGAAACACCATATATTTT
TRBD2	many	TRBV10-3	TRBJ2-1	16	CAISETSGRAYNEQFF	TGTGCCATCAGCGAAACTAGCGGGAGGGCCTACAATGAGCAGTTCTTC
NA	many	TRBV11-3	TRBJ2-7	14	CASSPVGFTYEQYF	TGTGCCAGCAGCCCCGTAGGGTTTACCTACGAGCAGTACTTC
TRBD2	many	TRBV5-5	TRBJ2-1	16	CASSLDGGSTYNEQFF	TGTGCCAGCAGCCTGGACGGCGGGAGCACCTACAATGAGCAGTTCTTC
TRBD1	few	TRBV11-2	TRBJ2-5	14	CASSLGDRPETQYF	TGTGCCAGCAGCTTAGGGGACAGGCCGGAGACCCAGTACTTC
NA	many	TRBV12-3/TRBV12-4	TRBJ2-7	13	CASSPYLAREQYF	TGTGCCAGCAGTCCCTACCTAGCGAGGGAGCAGTACTTC
NA	many	TRBV2	TRBJ1-2	19	CASSEDASPTAGLGDGYTF	TGTGCCAGCAGTGAAGACGCCTCTCCGACAGCGGGACTTGGGGATGGCTACACCTTC
NA	NA	TRBV19	TRBJ1-1	16	CASSTSAAGGAGEAFF	TGTGCCAGTAGTACCTCGGCCGCGGGGGGAGCGGGTGAAGCTTTCTTT
NA	many	TRBV7-9	TRBJ1-1	15	CASSPLTGYVTEAFF	TGTGCCAGCAGCCCTCTGACAGGTTATGTGACTGAAGCTTTCTTT
NA	many	TRBV28	TRBJ2-7	17	CASSLPYSYGGAYEQYF	TGTGCCAGCAGTTTACCCTATAGCTACGGCGGGGCCTACGAGCAGTACTTC
TRBD1	NA	TRBV5-1	TRBJ2-7	17	CASSLRSATGSSYGQYF	TGCGCCAGCAGCTTGCGATCCGCGACAGGGAGTTCCTACGGGCAGTACTTC
NA	NA	TRBV29-1	TRBJ2-7	14	CSVVKGEGNYEQYF	TGCAGCGTTGTAAAAGGCGAAGGGAACTACGAGCAGTACTTC
NA	NA	TRBV5-1	TRBJ2-5	18	CASSRLGVRAWGQETQYF	TGTGCCAGCAGCCGCCTAGGTGTCCGGGCGTGGGGCCAAGAGACCCAGTACTTC
NA	NA	TRBV20-1	TRBJ1-6	17	CSARERQASSYNSPPHF	TGCAGTGCTAGAGAAAGACAGGCGAGCTCCTATAATTCACCCCCCCACTTT
TRBD1	many	TRBV30	TRBJ2-5	13	CAWGTGGAETQYF	TGTGCCTGGGGGACAGGGGGAGCGGAGACCCAGTACTTC
NA	NA	TRBV18	TRBJ2-2	16	CASSPRGTDNTGELFF	TGTGCCAGCTCACCACGCGGGACAGACAACACCGGGGAGCTGTTTTTT
NA	many	TRBV7-9	TRBJ1-1	15	CASSSPGGAGTEAFF	TGTGCCAGCAGCTCTCCTGGGGGGGCGGGCACTGAAGCTTTCTTT
NA	many	TRBV28	TRBJ2-3	13	CASSLSLTDTQYF	TGTGCCAGCAGTTTATCCCTCACAGATACGCAGTATTTT
NA	few	TRBV25-1	TRBJ2-7	14	CARLEGAISYEQYF	TGTGCCCGCCTGGAGGGGGCAATATCATACGAGCAGTACTTC
NA	NA	TRBV7-9	TRBJ2-7	13	CASSPGRALEQYF	TGTGCCAGCAGCCCAGGACGCGCCCTCGAGCAGTACTTC
TRBD1	many	TRBV12-3/TRBV12-4	TRBJ2-4	15	CASSLGQGARNIQYF	TGTGCCAGCAGTTTAGGCCAGGGGGCGAGAAACATTCAGTACTTC
NA	NA	TRBV6-2/TRBV6-3	TRBJ2-3	12	CASRQYTDTQYF	TGTGCCAGCAGGCAGTACACAGATACGCAGTATTTT
NA	many	TRBV7-3	TRBJ2-7	15	CASSLRPGFSYEQYF	TGTGCCAGCAGCTTACGGCCAGGGTTCTCCTACGAGCAGTACTTC
NA	many	TRBV4-2	TRBJ2-2	14	CASSQTANTGELFF	TGTGCCAGCAGCCAAACGGCGAACACCGGGGAGCTGTTTTTT
TRBD2	NA	TRBV7-2	TRBJ2-7	14	CASSPPSGRREQYF	TGTGCCAGCAGCCCCCCTAGCGGGAGGAGAGAGCAGTACTTC
TRBD1	NA	TRBV6-1	TRBJ2-5	15	CASSSFTGGGETQYF	TGTGCCAGCAGTTCGTTCACAGGGGGCGGAGAGACCCAGTACTTC
NA	NA	TRBV20-1	TRBJ2-1	15	CSALADEGTYNEQFF	TGCAGTGCACTAGCAGACGAAGGAACCTACAATGAGCAGTTCTTC
NA	few	TRBV20-1	TRBJ1-1	13	CSATHLRGAEAFF	TGCAGTGCTACCCATCTGAGAGGGGCTGAAGCTTTCTTT